This T cell receptor beta chain was identified in a study of blood T cell repertoires in COVID-19. Overall study: Sites in the United States, Italy and Spain provided acute and convalescent COVID-19 samples.

Repertoires were generated with immunoSEQ multiplex PCR, while TCRdb's copy carries only in-frame clones and drops some. The sample has roughly 180,000 clones; over 75% are singletons. The germline gives CDR1 SGDLS, CDR2 YYNGEE. The V and J ends lost 3 bases and 1 base respectively, with 7 bases between them. This CDR3 spans 13 amino acids. Enrolment of Seattle patients took place during active infection, and they were followed longitudinally. The sequence was obtained from a man older than 75 with COVID-19, enrolled during active disease. The rearrangement uses TRBV9 and TRBJ1-1; no firm D call. The sample taken for sequencing was peripheral blood. In DNA form, the CDR3 reads TGTGCCAGCAGCGCACAGTCGAACACTGAAGCTTTCTTT. It encodes CASSAQSNTEAFF.